Listed below are T cell receptor beta chains from one sample, sequenced in a study of CD8 T cells in Susac syndrome. MiXCR, run by TCRdb on the immunoSEQ multiplex PCR reads, gives a single entry per CDR3 protein. The data show tens of thousands of distinct CDR3 sequences, around 93% seen once. The material sequenced was CD4+ T cells from PBMCs. Receptors originate from a human donor with Susac syndrome. Each CDR3 is given with its conserved first and last residue. A D gene is named only where the DNA matches it firmly. Only some rows state a clone size, as once, few, many or a class for expanded clones.

v_gene: TRBV9; d_gene: TRBD2; abundance: once; j_gene: TRBJ2-7; len: 14; CDR3nt: TGTGCCAGCACCCCTGGGAGGGGCCCCTACGAGCAGTACTTC; CDR3aa: CASTPGRGPYEQYF
v_gene: TRBV7-2; d_gene: TRBD1; abundance: NA; j_gene: TRBJ2-3; len: 13; CDR3nt: TGTGCCAGCAGACAGGGGGTGAAAGATACGCAGTATTTT; CDR3aa: CASRQGVKDTQYF
v_gene: TRBV6-2/TRBV6-3; d_gene: NA; abundance: few; j_gene: TRBJ2-3; len: 15; CDR3nt: TGTGCCAGCAGTCGCCGGGGACTTAACACAGATACGCAGTATTTT; CDR3aa: CASSRRGLNTDTQYF
v_gene: TRBV14; d_gene: NA; abundance: NA; j_gene: TRBJ2-7; len: 13; CDR3nt: TGTGCCAGCAGCCAAGACAGGGTGGGGGAGCAGTACTTC; CDR3aa: CASSQDRVGEQYF
v_gene: TRBV7-8; d_gene: NA; abundance: NA; j_gene: TRBJ2-1; len: 15; CDR3nt: TGTGCCAGCAGCTCCTCGAGCGGGTCCTACAATGAGCAGTTCTTC; CDR3aa: CASSSSSGSYNEQFF
v_gene: TRBV29-1; d_gene: NA; abundance: NA; j_gene: TRBJ1-2; len: 13; CDR3nt: TGCAGCGCCCCGACAGATTTTAACTATGGCTACACCTTC; CDR3aa: CSAPTDFNYGYTF
v_gene: TRBV20-1; d_gene: NA; abundance: NA; j_gene: TRBJ1-5; len: 15; CDR3nt: TGCAGTGCTAGAGACTTGAGGGGGGCCGGACAGCCCCAGCATTTT; CDR3aa: CSARDLRGAGQPQHF
v_gene: TRBV20-1; d_gene: NA; abundance: NA; j_gene: TRBJ1-1; len: 16; CDR3nt: TGCAGTGTCCCGCGGCAGGCGAACAAGCTGAACACTGAAGCTTTCTTT; CDR3aa: CSVPRQANKLNTEAFF
v_gene: TRBV6-5; d_gene: NA; abundance: few; j_gene: TRBJ1-6; len: 11; CDR3nt: TGTGCCAGCAGTTACGGGGACTTCCTCCATTTT; CDR3aa: CASSYGDFLHF
v_gene: TRBV6-6; d_gene: TRBD2; abundance: NA; j_gene: TRBJ2-5; len: 16; CDR3nt: TGTGCCAGCAGTTACTCCTCTAAAACAGCGGGGGAGACCCAGTACTTC; CDR3aa: CASSYSSKTAGETQYF
v_gene: TRBV28; d_gene: NA; abundance: NA; j_gene: TRBJ2-5; len: 16; CDR3nt: TGTGCCAGCAGTTCCATGCGGGCAGGGGTCCAAGAGACCCAGTACTTC; CDR3aa: CASSSMRAGVQETQYF
v_gene: TRBV5-1; d_gene: NA; abundance: NA; j_gene: TRBJ1-6; len: 13; CDR3nt: TGCGCCACCCGGGGGCAGGGAGGTTCACCCCTCCACTTT; CDR3aa: CATRGQGGSPLHF
v_gene: TRBV9; d_gene: NA; abundance: NA; j_gene: TRBJ2-1; len: 13; CDR3nt: TGTGCCAGCAGCCCCAGGGACGGGGATGAGCAGTTCTTC; CDR3aa: CASSPRDGDEQFF
v_gene: TRBV27; d_gene: TRBD2; abundance: NA; j_gene: TRBJ2-6; len: 15; CDR3nt: TGTGCCAGCAGCCGAGGACTAGCTGGGGCCAACGTCCTGACTTTC; CDR3aa: CASSRGLAGANVLTF
v_gene: TRBV2; d_gene: TRBD1; abundance: NA; j_gene: TRBJ2-7; len: 16; CDR3nt: TGTGCCAGCAGCCTCTGGGCTGGCCGGGACAGGGGGCAGCAGTACTTC; CDR3aa: CASSLWAGRDRGQQYF
v_gene: TRBV7-2; d_gene: TRBD1; abundance: once; j_gene: TRBJ2-5; len: 15; CDR3nt: TGTGCCAGCAGCTACGGTGACAGGGATCAAGAGACCCAGTACTTC; CDR3aa: CASSYGDRDQETQYF
v_gene: TRBV6-1; d_gene: TRBD2; abundance: NA; j_gene: TRBJ2-1; len: 19; CDR3nt: TGTGCCAGCAGTGATCCTACTAGCGGGGGGATGTCTTCCTACAATGAGCAGTTCTTC; CDR3aa: CASSDPTSGGMSSYNEQFF
v_gene: TRBV6-5; d_gene: NA; abundance: NA; j_gene: TRBJ1-2; len: 11; CDR3nt: TGTGCCAGCAGCCGGGGGCAGGGCTACACCTTC; CDR3aa: CASSRGQGYTF
v_gene: TRBV12-3/TRBV12-4; d_gene: NA; abundance: NA; j_gene: TRBJ1-1; len: 14; CDR3nt: TGTGCCAGCAGTCCTACCTTAGTGAACACTGAAGCTTTCTTT; CDR3aa: CASSPTLVNTEAFF
v_gene: TRBV7-9; d_gene: NA; abundance: NA; j_gene: TRBJ1-6; len: 15; CDR3nt: TGTGCCAGCAGCTTTCAAGGGCGACATAATTCACCCCTCCACTTT; CDR3aa: CASSFQGRHNSPLHF
v_gene: TRBV7-3; d_gene: TRBD1; abundance: NA; j_gene: TRBJ1-1; len: 16; CDR3nt: TGTGCCAGCAGCTTAACAGGGGACAGCCCGAACACTGAAGCTTTCTTT; CDR3aa: CASSLTGDSPNTEAFF
v_gene: TRBV5-1; d_gene: NA; abundance: once; j_gene: TRBJ2-4; len: 17; CDR3nt: TGCGCCAGCAGCTTGCTCCAGCGTACCCTAGCCAAAAACATTCAGTACTTC; CDR3aa: CASSLLQRTLAKNIQYF
v_gene: TRBV6-2/TRBV6-3; d_gene: TRBD1; abundance: NA; j_gene: TRBJ1-5; len: 16; CDR3nt: TGTGCCAGCAGTCCCTCTTCCCGGGACAGGGATCAGCCCCAGCATTTT; CDR3aa: CASSPSSRDRDQPQHF
v_gene: TRBV4-2; d_gene: TRBD2; abundance: NA; j_gene: TRBJ2-5; len: 18; CDR3nt: TGTGCCAGCAGCCAAGCCGGAGTAGGGACTACGTACCAAGAGACCCAGTACTTC; CDR3aa: CASSQAGVGTTYQETQYF
v_gene: TRBV6-5; d_gene: TRBD1; abundance: NA; j_gene: TRBJ2-1; len: 11; CDR3nt: TGCCACCAGACAGGGTGGGATGAGCAGTTCTTC; CDR3aa: CHQTGWDEQFF
v_gene: TRBV15; d_gene: NA; abundance: NA; j_gene: TRBJ1-2; len: 14; CDR3nt: TGTGCCACCAGCAGAGATCGCAGGGTTTATGGCTACACCTTC; CDR3aa: CATSRDRRVYGYTF
v_gene: TRBV5-1; d_gene: NA; abundance: NA; j_gene: TRBJ2-4; len: 13; CDR3nt: TGCGCCAGCAGCGACGTCGTCGAGAACATTCAGTACTTC; CDR3aa: CASSDVVENIQYF
v_gene: TRBV6-5; d_gene: NA; abundance: NA; j_gene: TRBJ1-1; len: 13; CDR3nt: TGTGCCAGCACGGTTCCGGGAGGGCCTGAAGCTTTCTTT; CDR3aa: CASTVPGGPEAFF
v_gene: TRBV11-3; d_gene: NA; abundance: NA; j_gene: TRBJ2-5; len: 15; CDR3nt: TGTGCCAGCAGCAAGGGGAGTGCGGGCCAAGAGACCCAGTACTTC; CDR3aa: CASSKGSAGQETQYF
v_gene: TRBV6-5; d_gene: NA; abundance: NA; j_gene: TRBJ1-1; len: 14; CDR3nt: TGTGCCAGCAGTGGAATATCTGCATTCGCTGAAGCTTTCTTT; CDR3aa: CASSGISAFAEAFF
v_gene: TRBV12-3/TRBV12-4; d_gene: NA; abundance: NA; j_gene: TRBJ1-1; len: 13; CDR3nt: TGTGCCAGCAGGGGTCAGGGGTACACTGAAGCTTTCTTT; CDR3aa: CASRGQGYTEAFF
v_gene: TRBV7-9; d_gene: TRBD1; abundance: NA; j_gene: TRBJ1-5; len: 15; CDR3nt: TGTGCCAGCAGCTTATCTAGACAGGGGAATCAGCCCCAGCATTTT; CDR3aa: CASSLSRQGNQPQHF
v_gene: TRBV6-2/TRBV6-3; d_gene: NA; abundance: NA; j_gene: TRBJ2-1; len: 15; CDR3nt: TGTGCCAGCAGTTACCCATTATTCAGGGGCAATGAGCAGTTCTTC; CDR3aa: CASSYPLFRGNEQFF
v_gene: TRBV6-2/TRBV6-3; d_gene: NA; abundance: NA; j_gene: TRBJ2-7; len: 12; CDR3nt: TGTGCCGGGGGACCTCACTCCTACGAGCAGTACTTC; CDR3aa: CAGGPHSYEQYF
v_gene: TRBV7-9; d_gene: NA; abundance: NA; j_gene: TRBJ1-1; len: 13; CDR3nt: TGTGCCAGCAGTTTTCAAAGGGGGACTGAAGCTTTCTTT; CDR3aa: CASSFQRGTEAFF
v_gene: TRBV28; d_gene: TRBD1; abundance: NA; j_gene: TRBJ1-6; len: 15; CDR3nt: TGTGCCAGCAGTTCCCGACAGGGGAGGAATTCACCCCTCCACTTT; CDR3aa: CASSSRQGRNSPLHF
v_gene: TRBV7-2; d_gene: TRBD1; abundance: NA; j_gene: TRBJ2-5; len: 15; CDR3nt: TGTGCCAGCAGCGACCGTAGGACAGGGTCGGAGACCCAGTACTTC; CDR3aa: CASSDRRTGSETQYF
v_gene: TRBV28; d_gene: NA; abundance: NA; j_gene: TRBJ1-5; len: 12; CDR3nt: TGTGCCAGCGGGAGGATGGATCAGCCCCAGCATTTT; CDR3aa: CASGRMDQPQHF